This TCR beta chain was captured by sequencing in a study of shared clonotypes between healthy human individuals. Per sorted-subset replicate PCR, input was around 200 ng DNA, representing about 32,000 T cell genomes. The table came from immunoSEQ multiplex PCR; TCRdb's copy has only in-frame clones and leaves some out. The table has millions of clones, 90% to 95% seen once. In regard to this clone: Its target is unknown.

The CDR3 is made up of 14 amino acids. Trimming removed 3 bases at V and 2 bases at J, with 8 bases between. CDR1 is MRHNA, CDR2 SNTAGT, per germline. The study separated CD4+ cells into CD45RA+ naive and CD45RA-negative memory subsets. Study-wide results and caveats: There were few donors, and this limited the genetic and exposure-history diversity represented.

This chain links TRBV6-4 with TRBJ1-5; D is uncertain. The clonotype was recovered from a man aged 18 to 30 in good health. The sample consisted of naive CD4+ T cells sorted from blood. Subset reported: CD45RA+ positively selected. CDR3 nucleotide sequence: TGTGCCAGCAGTGAGAGTTATGGCAATCAGCCCCAGCATTTT. Translation gives CASSESYGNQPQHF.